Below, 8 T cell receptor beta chains from the same sample are listed, as sequenced in a study of blood T cells in healthy people across ages (dated by TCRdb to the mid-2010s). Library construction relied on 5' RACE. Instrument on record: Illumina HiSeq 2500. A second about 6 to 11 cycle PCR used a sample-barcoded 5' primer and a J-beta primer mix. TCRdb reprocessing: public reads trimmed at Q25 with fastp, clones called with MiXCR, in-frame beta chains kept. Each entry merges the rows of one CDR3 protein and shows their most common DNA and genes. The sample profile shows more than 1 million distinct CDR3 sequences; under 45% of them were found once. Under 20% of the sample rests with the top ten. The specimen sequenced was blood. All receptors derive from an older woman in good health.

This clonotype occurred a few times. The chain couples TRBV29-1 to TRBJ2-5, with D hard to call. The J call may be mistaken, given a closer DNA end match to TRBJ2-7. The CDR3 is 12 residues long. Per the germline V gene, CDR1 is SQVTM and CDR2 is ANQGSEA. The CDR3, as DNA: TGCAGCGTTTTCGCCCGAAACTACGAGCAGTACTTC. Protein: CSVFARNYEQYF.

This clonotype was found many times. It may be a read error: a sequence one base away is much more abundant. The chain recombines TRBV27 with TRBJ2-7, with D unresolved. Germline V gives CDR1 MNHEY, CDR2 SMNVEV (reference sequence). The CDR3 runs 15 residues. The V end lost 5 bases, the J end lost 0 bases, and 14 bases lay between the germline ends. The CDR3 region has the DNA TGTGCCAGCAGTCCAGTGGCGAAAAGCTCCTACGAGCAGTACTTC. It specifies CASSPVAKSSYEQYF.

This clonotype was seen a few times. This sequence joins TRBV4-1 and TRBJ2-7; TRBD2 matches 8 bases. Germline-derived CDR1 and CDR2 are MGHRA and YSYEKL. Unmatched junction bases numbered 11, after V lost 6 bases and J lost 7 bases. This CDR3 spans 14 amino acids. CDR3 in amino acids: CASRPGGVPWEQYF. CDR3 nucleotide sequence: TGCGCCAGCAGGCCCGGGGGGGTTCCTTGGGAGCAGTACTTC.

The V and J genes are TRBV7-7 and TRBJ2-1, with 8 bases lining up with TRBD2. This CDR3 comprises 16 residues. V gave up 5 bases and J gave up 5 bases; unmatched junction bases: 11. Germline CDR1 is SSHAT and CDR2 is FNYEAQ (reference sequence). In DNA form, the CDR3 reads TGTGCCAGCAGCCAAGGGTTTGGCGGGAGGAACAATGAGCAGTTCTTC. It is translated as CASSQGFGGRNNEQFF.

V gene TRBV20-1 combines with J gene TRBJ1-4; 11 nucleotides agree with TRBD1. The CDR3 covers 12 residues. The V and J ends lost 3 bases and 10 bases, in that order; junction bases with no gene match: 1. CDR1 DFQATT and CDR2 SNEGSKA come from the germline V gene (reference sequence). Here the CDR3 reads CSARGTGGKLFF. CDR3 DNA sequence: TGCAGTGCTAGGGGGACAGGGGGAAAACTGTTTTTT.

This rearrangement joins TRBV7-9 to TRBJ2-5; 7 nucleotides match TRBD1. Trimming removed 6 bases from V and 11 bases from J; junction bases left unmatched: 18. Germline V lookup: CDR1 SEHNR, CDR2 FQNEAQ (reference sequence). The CDR3 runs to 15 residues. For the CDR3, the DNA is TGTGCCAGCAGAGGGGAAAGACAGGGTAGGAATGAGCAGTACTTC. Translation gives CASRGERQGRNEQYF.

This chain connects TRBV18 to TRBJ2-7; D uncertain. The V and J ends lost 3 bases and 4 bases respectively, with 7 bases between them. Germline V lookup: CDR1 KGHSH, CDR2 LQKENI. The CDR3 has 12 residues. In DNA, the CDR3 is TGTGCCAGCTCACCGACGGAGTACGAGCAGTACTTC. Protein product: CASSPTEYEQYF.

This clonotype was picked up one time. The chain carries TRBV5-1 and TRBJ1-2; D is unclear. V was cut by 4 bases and J by 4 bases, with 17 bases left in between. The CDR3 spans 15 residues. Per germline, CDR1 SGHRS and CDR2 YFSETQ. CDR3 nucleotide sequence: TGCGCCAGCAGCCCCCGGTCTTCCTCGCCCTATGGCTACACCTTC. It is translated as CASSPRSSSPYGYTF.